This T cell receptor beta chain was sequenced during a study of blood T cells in healthy people across ages. The trim removed 4 bases at V and 2 bases at J, leaving 16 bases unmatched. This CDR3 is 20 amino acids long. Germline lookup yields CDR1 SGHDT and CDR2 YYEEEE. A second PCR, run for roughly 7 to 11 cycles, used a sample-barcoded 5' primer plus a J-beta primer mix. TCRdb re-analysed the 5' RACE reads in MiXCR, keeping a single row per CDR3 protein. Among about 1.4 million distinct CDR3 sequences listed, 45% to 70% were seen once. This TCR came from a man aged 18 to 30 in good health. Source material: blood. The chain couples TRBV5-6 to TRBJ2-3, with 13 bases lining up with TRBD2. DNA of the CDR3: TGTGCCAGCAGCCCGCTACGGGGGACTAGCGGGGTCCATATCACAGATACGCAGTATTTT. It encodes CASSPLRGTSGVHITDTQYF.